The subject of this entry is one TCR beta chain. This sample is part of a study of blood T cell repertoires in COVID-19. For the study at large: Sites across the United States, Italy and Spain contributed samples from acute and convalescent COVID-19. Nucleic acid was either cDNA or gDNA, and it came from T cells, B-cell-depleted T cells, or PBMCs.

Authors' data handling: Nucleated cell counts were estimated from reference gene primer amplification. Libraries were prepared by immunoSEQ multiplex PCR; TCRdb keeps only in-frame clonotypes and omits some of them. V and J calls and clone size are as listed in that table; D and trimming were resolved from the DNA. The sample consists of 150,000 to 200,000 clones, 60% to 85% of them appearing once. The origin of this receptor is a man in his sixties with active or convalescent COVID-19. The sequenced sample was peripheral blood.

As DNA, the CDR3 is TGCGCCAGCAGCCCCTCGGGACATAACACTGAAGCTTTCTTT. Amino acid sequence: CASSPSGHNTEAFF. J is TRBJ1-1 and V is TRBV5-1; D is possibly TRBD1 (6 bases). The CDR3 is made up of 14 amino acids. Looked up from germline, CDR1 is SGHRS and CDR2 is YFSETQ. Trimming shortened V by 4 bases and J by 2 bases, and 12 bases separated the two germline ends.